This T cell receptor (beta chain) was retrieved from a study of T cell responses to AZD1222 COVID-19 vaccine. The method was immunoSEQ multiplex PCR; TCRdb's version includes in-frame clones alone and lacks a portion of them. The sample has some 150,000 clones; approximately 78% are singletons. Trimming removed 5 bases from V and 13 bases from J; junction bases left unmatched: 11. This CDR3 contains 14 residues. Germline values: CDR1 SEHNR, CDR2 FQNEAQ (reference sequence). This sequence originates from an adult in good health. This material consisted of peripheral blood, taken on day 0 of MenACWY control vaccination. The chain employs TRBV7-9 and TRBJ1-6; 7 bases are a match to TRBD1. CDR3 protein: CASSPGQSLRPLHF. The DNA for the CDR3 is TGTGCCAGCAGCCCGGGACAGAGTTTGAGGCCCCTCCACTTT.